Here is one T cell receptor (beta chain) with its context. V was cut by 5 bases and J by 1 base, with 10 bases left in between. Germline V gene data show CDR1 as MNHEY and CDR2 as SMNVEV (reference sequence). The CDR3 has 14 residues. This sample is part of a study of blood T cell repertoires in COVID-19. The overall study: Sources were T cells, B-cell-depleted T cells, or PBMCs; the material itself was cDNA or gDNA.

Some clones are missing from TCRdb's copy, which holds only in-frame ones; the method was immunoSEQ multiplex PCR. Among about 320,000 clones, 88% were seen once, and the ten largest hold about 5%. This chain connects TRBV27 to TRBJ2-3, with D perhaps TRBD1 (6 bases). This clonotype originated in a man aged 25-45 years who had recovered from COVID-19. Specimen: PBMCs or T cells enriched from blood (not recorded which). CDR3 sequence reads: CASSNRQGTDTQYF. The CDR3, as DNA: TGTGCCAGCAGTAACCGACAGGGCACAGATACGCAGTATTTT.